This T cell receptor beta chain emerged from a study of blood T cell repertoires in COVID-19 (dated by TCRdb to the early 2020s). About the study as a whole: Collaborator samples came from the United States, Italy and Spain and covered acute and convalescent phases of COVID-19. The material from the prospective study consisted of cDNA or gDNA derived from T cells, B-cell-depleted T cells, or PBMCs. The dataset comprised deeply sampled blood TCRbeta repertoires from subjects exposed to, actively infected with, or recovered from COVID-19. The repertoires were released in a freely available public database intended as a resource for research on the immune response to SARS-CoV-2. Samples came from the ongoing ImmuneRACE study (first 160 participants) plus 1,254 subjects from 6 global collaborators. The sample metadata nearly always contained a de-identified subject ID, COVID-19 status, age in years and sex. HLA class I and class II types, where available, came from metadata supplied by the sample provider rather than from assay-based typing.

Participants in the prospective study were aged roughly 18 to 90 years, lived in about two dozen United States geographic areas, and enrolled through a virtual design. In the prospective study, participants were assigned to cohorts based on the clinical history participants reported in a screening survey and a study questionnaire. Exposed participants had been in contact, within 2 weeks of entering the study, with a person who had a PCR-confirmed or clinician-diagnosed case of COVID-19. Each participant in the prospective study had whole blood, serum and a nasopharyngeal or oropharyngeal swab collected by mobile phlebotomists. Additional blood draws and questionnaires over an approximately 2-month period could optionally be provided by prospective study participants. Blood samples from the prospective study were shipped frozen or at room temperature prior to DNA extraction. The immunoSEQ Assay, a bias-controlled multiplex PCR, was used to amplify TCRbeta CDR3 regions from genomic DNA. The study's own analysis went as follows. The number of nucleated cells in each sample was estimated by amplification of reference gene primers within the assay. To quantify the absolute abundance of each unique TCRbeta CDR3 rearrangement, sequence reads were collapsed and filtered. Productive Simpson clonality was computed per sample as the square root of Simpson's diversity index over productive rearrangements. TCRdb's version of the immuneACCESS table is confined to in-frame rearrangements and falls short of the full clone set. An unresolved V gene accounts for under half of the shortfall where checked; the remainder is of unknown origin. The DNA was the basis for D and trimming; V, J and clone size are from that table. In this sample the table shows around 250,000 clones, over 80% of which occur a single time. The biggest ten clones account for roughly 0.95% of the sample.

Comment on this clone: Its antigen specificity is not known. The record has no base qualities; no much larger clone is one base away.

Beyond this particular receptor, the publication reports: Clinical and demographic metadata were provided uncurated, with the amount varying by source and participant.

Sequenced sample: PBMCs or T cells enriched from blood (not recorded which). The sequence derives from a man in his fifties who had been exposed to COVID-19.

In nucleotides, the sequence is TGTGCCAGCAGCGGACAGGGGGCCTTTGGGACCCAGTACTTC. It codes for CASSGQGAFGTQYF. Here the chain combines TRBV9 and TRBJ2-5, with 10 middle bases fitting TRBD1. CDR1 and CDR2 are drawn from the germline V gene: SGDLS, YYNGEE. At the junction V is shortened by 3 bases and J by 7 bases; bases outside the gene matches: 6. Taken from cysteine to phenylalanine, the CDR3 has 14 residues. Of all the DNA, just the CDR3 is kept, 42 bases in frame from base 1.